Presented here are 20 T cell receptor beta chains from one specimen sequenced in a study of identical twins. TCRdb re-derived calls from the 5' RACE reads in MiXCR, one entry per CDR3 protein. Of roughly 490,000 distinct CDR3 sequences in the sample, approximately 14% were seen once. These data also featured in a second study, about yellow fever vaccine responses in identical twins.

Sample: CD4+ T cells sorted from blood. The receptor source for this set is a woman in her late teens or twenties in good health.

This clonotype was found a few times. The CDR3 here is CSARDRTPGTSGGSEQFF. Written as DNA, the CDR3 is TGCAGTGCTAGAGACCGTACGCCCGGGACTAGCGGGGGGTCTGAGCAGTTCTTC. The chain employs TRBV20-1 and TRBJ2-1, with 15 nucleotides matching TRBD2. CDR1 is DFQATT, CDR2 SNEGSKA, per germline (reference sequence). This CDR3 is built from 18 residues. V was clipped by 0 bases and J by 9 bases; unmatched bases: 12.

This clonotype was observed at least ten times. The rearrangement uses TRBV7-9 and TRBJ1-5, with D perhaps TRBD1 (6 bases). CDR1 SEHNR and CDR2 FQNEAQ come from the germline V gene (reference sequence). CDR3 size: 14 residues. V was clipped by 4 bases and J by 9 bases, with 16 bases between them. The CDR3 region is CASSSTGTGAPQHF. CDR3 nucleotide sequence: TGTGCCAGCAGCTCTACAGGGACCGGAGCGCCCCAGCATTTT. Drawing the rest from reference TRBV7-9 and TRBJ1-5, the complete variable domain is DTGVSQNPRHKITKRGQNVTFRCDPISEHNRLYWYRQTLGQGPEFLTYFQNEAQLEKSRLLSDRFSAERPKGSFSTLEIQRTEQGDSAMYLCASSSTGTGAPQHFGDGTRLSIL.

This clonotype was picked up a small number of times. CDR3 loop: CASKRSQLVTDTQYF. The DNA of the CDR3 is TGTGCCAGCAAGCGGTCACAGTTGGTGACAGATACGCAGTATTTT. The chain joins TRBV2 to TRBJ2-3; a possible D gene is TRBD2 (5 bases). The CDR3 is 15 amino acids. Trimming took off 7 bases at V and 3 bases at J, with 17 bases between the two ends. CDR1 and CDR2 from the germline V gene are SNHLY and FYNNEI. Full variable domain (remainder filled in from reference TRBV2 and TRBJ2-3): EPEVTQTPSHQVTQMGQEVILRCVPISNHLYFYWYRQILGQKVEFLVSFYNNEISEKSEIFDDQFSVERPDGSNFTLKIRSTKLEDSAMYFCASKRSQLVTDTQYFGPGTRLTVL.

This clonotype was recorded at least ten times. The J gene is TRBJ2-7, the V gene TRBV5-1; no definite D call. V was shortened by 1 base and J by 1 base, with 9 bases between the two germline ends. The CDR3 runs to 14 residues. The germline CDR1 and CDR2 sequences are SGHRS and YFSETQ. CDR3 loop: CASSLYGSSYEQYF. CDR3 sequence (DNA): TGCGCCAGCAGCTTGTATGGCAGTTCCTACGAGCAGTACTTC.

Ten or more counts support this clonotype. This chain connects TRBV28 to TRBJ2-3, with 11 bases fitting TRBD2. The CDR3 has 18 amino acids. The V gene end was trimmed by 4 bases and the J gene end by 2 bases; junction bases not matched to a gene: 11. The germline V gene encodes CDR1 MDHEN and CDR2 SYDVKM. CDR3 in amino acids: CASSYNPRLAGNTDTQYF. The DNA of the CDR3 is TGTGCCAGCAGTTATAACCCCCGACTAGCGGGAAACACAGATACGCAGTATTTT.

This chain uses TRBV20-1 with TRBJ2-5, with D perhaps TRBD2 (7 bases). The CDR3 runs to 16 residues. The V gene lost 0 bases and the J gene lost 4 bases, with 18 bases spanning the gap. The germline gives CDR1 DFQATT, CDR2 SNEGSKA (reference sequence). The CDR3 nucleotides are TGCAGTGCTAGAGATCGGTTGAGGGGGGGGTCAGAGACCCAGTACTTC. Encoded protein: CSARDRLRGGSETQYF.

The V call is TRBV5-1, the J call TRBJ2-5, with TRBD1 matching over 11 bases. V lost 2 bases to trimming and J lost 1 base; unmatched junction nucleotides: 1. CDR3 length equals 15 residues. Germline values: CDR1 SGHRS, CDR2 YFSETQ. The CDR3 DNA is TGCGCCAGCAGCTTCGGGACAGGGGGCCAAGAGACCCAGTACTTC. Its translation: CASSFGTGGQETQYF.

This clonotype was detected only a few times. The chain is built from TRBV4-2 and TRBJ2-5, with D unresolved. The ends were cut back, 3 bases at V and 2 bases at J, with 10 bases in the middle. Germline values: CDR1 LGHNA, CDR2 YNFKEQ. The CDR3 covers 14 residues. The CDR3 loop reads CASSQNAVQETQYF. Here the CDR3 DNA reads TGTGCCAGCAGCCAGAACGCGGTACAAGAGACCCAGTACTTC.

This clonotype has more than one count but fewer than ten. The rearrangement uses TRBV20-1 and TRBJ2-7, with 10 bases matching TRBD2. From germline, CDR1 is DFQATT and CDR2 SNEGSKA (reference sequence). The CDR3 loop spans 15 amino acids. The ends lost 2 bases at V and 0 bases at J; junction bases unmatched: 4. The CDR3: CSARRTSGASYEQYF. CDR3 DNA: TGCAGTGCTAGAAGGACTAGCGGTGCCTCCTACGAGCAGTACTTC.

The CDR3 nucleotides are TGTGCCAGCAGCCCGCTCTCCGACAGAAGCTACACCTTC. It encodes CASSPLSDRSYTF. The J gene is TRBJ1-2, the V gene TRBV7-2, with D possibly TRBD1 on 5 matching bases. From germline, CDR1 is SGHTA and CDR2 FQGNSA. V was pared by 5 bases and J by 9 bases, with 16 bases between. CDR3 length: 13 amino acids. Full variable domain (rest looked up from reference TRBV7-2 and TRBJ1-2): GAGVSQSPSNKVTEKGKDVELRCDPISGHTALYWYRQSLGQGLEFLIYFQGNSAPDKSGLPSDRFSAERTGGSVSTLTIQRTQQEDSAVYLCASSPLSDRSYTFGSGTRLTVV.

The chain employs TRBV18 and TRBJ1-1; D is ambiguous. CDR3 length: 15 residues. The germline V and J ends were trimmed by 0 bases and 6 bases, with 14 bases remaining between them. Germline V gives CDR1 KGHSH, CDR2 LQKENI. The CDR3 here is CASSPPVGERAEAFF. The CDR3 DNA sequence: TGTGCCAGCTCACCACCAGTCGGGGAAAGGGCTGAAGCTTTCTTT.

The J gene is TRBJ2-7, the V gene TRBV5-1; 10 nucleotides agree with TRBD1. Unmatched junction bases numbered 16, after V lost 4 bases and J lost 6 bases. The CDR3 length is 17 residues. CDR1 SGHRS and CDR2 YFSETQ come from the germline V gene. CDR3 loop: CASSPRFGTGAGGEQYF. The CDR3 DNA is TGCGCCAGCAGCCCCAGGTTCGGGACAGGGGCGGGAGGCGAGCAGTACTTC.

The rearrangement links TRBV6-5 to TRBJ2-7, with a possible D match to TRBD2 (5 bases). The germline V and J ends were trimmed by 0 bases and 4 bases, with 7 bases remaining between them. From germline, CDR1 is MNHEY and CDR2 SVGAGI. The CDR3 runs to 13 residues. CDR3 nucleotides: TGTGCCAGCAGTTACTCGGGAGCTTACGAGCAGTACTTC. Its protein product is CASSYSGAYEQYF.

The chain couples TRBV7-2 to TRBJ2-7, with a tentative D call TRBD2 (6 bases). V was shortened by 3 bases and J by 3 bases, with 15 bases between the two germline ends. CDR1 is SGHTA, CDR2 FQGNSA, per germline. CDR3 length: 15 residues. DNA of the CDR3: TGTGCCAGCAGCTTGGGAGGCGTCAGAAACTACGAGCAGTACTTC. Translated: CASSLGGVRNYEQYF.

Comments on this clonotype: The conserved closing phenylalanine or tryptophan is absent in this CDR3, likely reflecting a read error. Because the CDR3's place on the DNA is in doubt, the DNA is left out and the CDR3 is given as listed by TCRdb. The rearrangement joins TRBV28 to TRBJ2-7; the table calls TRBD1, which could not be checked here. Including both end residues, the CDR3 is 14 amino acids long. Germline V gives CDR1 MDHEN, CDR2 SYDVKM. The CDR3 spells CASSSPSGGAGCDL.

The chain employs TRBV5-1 and TRBJ2-2, with 7 bases lining up with TRBD2. The V gene end was trimmed by 3 bases and the J gene end by 2 bases; junction bases not matched to a gene: 13. There are 18 residues in the CDR3. Germline values: CDR1 SGHRS, CDR2 YFSETQ. The CDR3 region is CASSSGVGLNANTGELFF. The DNA of the CDR3 is TGCGCCAGCAGCTCGGGTGTGGGACTAAACGCCAACACCGGGGAGCTGTTTTTT.

Ten or more counts support this clonotype. The germline gene is not matched at one end of the junction; a read error may be the cause. J is TRBJ2-7 and V is TRBV5-1; 9 positions agree with TRBD2. The germline V gene has CDR1 SGHRS and CDR2 YFSETQ. The CDR3 loop spans 15 amino acids. The CDR3 is CASSLGLAGSYEQYF. Written as DNA, the CDR3 is TGTGCCAGCAGCTTAGGTCTAGCGGGGTCTTACGAGCAGTACTTC.

This clonotype was picked up one time. The chain carries TRBV7-3 and TRBJ2-7, with D perhaps matching TRBD2 (5 bases). V was pared by 6 bases and J by 5 bases, with 14 bases between. CDR1 and CDR2 from the germline V gene are SGHTA and FQGTGA. The CDR3 has 13 residues. The CDR3 DNA reads as TGTGCCAGCAGTTTGGGAGTCGACCACGAGCAGTACTTC. Protein product: CASSLGVDHEQYF.

This clonotype was recorded a few times. CDR3 in amino acids: CASSNPTRLPYEQYF. The DNA of the CDR3 is TGTGCCAGCAGTAACCCAACCAGGCTTCCCTACGAGCAGTACTTC. The rearrangement uses TRBV6-2 or TRBV6-3 and TRBJ2-7; D unresolved. Germline CDR1 and CDR2: MNHEY and SVGEGT. The CDR3 extends over 15 amino acids. Between the trimmed V and J ends, which lost 5 bases and 2 bases, there was a span of 16 bases.

There are a few counts of this clonotype. The V and J genes are TRBV25-1 and TRBJ2-7; no clear D. Per the germline V gene, CDR1 is MGHDK and CDR2 is SYGVNS. The CDR3 totals 15 residues. V was cut by 1 base and J by 0 bases, with 10 bases left in between. This chain's CDR3 is CASSEFGISSYEQYF. The CDR3 DNA is TGTGCCAGCAGTGAATTTGGGATAAGCTCCTACGAGCAGTACTTC.